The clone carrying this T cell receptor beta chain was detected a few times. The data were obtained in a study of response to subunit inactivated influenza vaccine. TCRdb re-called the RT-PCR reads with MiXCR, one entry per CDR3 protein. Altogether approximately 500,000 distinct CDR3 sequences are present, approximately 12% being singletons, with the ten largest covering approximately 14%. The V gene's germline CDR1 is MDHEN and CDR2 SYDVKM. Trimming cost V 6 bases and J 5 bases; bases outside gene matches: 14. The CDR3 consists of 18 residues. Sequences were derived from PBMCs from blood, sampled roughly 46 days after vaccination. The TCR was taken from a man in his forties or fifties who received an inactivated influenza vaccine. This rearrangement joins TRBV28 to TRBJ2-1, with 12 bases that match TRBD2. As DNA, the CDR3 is TGTGCCAGCAGCCCTAGCGGGAGGGCACCCGAGGCTGACAATGAGCAGTTCTTC. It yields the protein CASSPSGRAPEADNEQFF.